The 21 T cell receptor beta chains presented below share a single source sample, sequenced in a study of beta chain features in type 1 diabetes. Sequenced material consisted of expressed TCRB transcripts (all of the isolated RNA was reverse transcribed). Repertoires were generated with immunoSEQ multiplex PCR, while TCRdb's copy carries only in-frame clones and drops some. This sample has under 400,000 clones, with approximately 12% found just once. The sequenced sample was naive CD4+ T cells from blood. All receptors come from a man in his late teens or twenties in good health.

In this sample, this clone turned up a few times. V and J are TRBV7-3 and TRBJ2-7, with 7 bases identical to TRBD1. CDR1 and CDR2 from the germline V gene are SGHTA and FQGTGA. The V gene end was trimmed by 3 bases and the J gene end by 4 bases; junction bases not matched to a gene: 3. There are 13 residues in the CDR3. The CDR3 DNA reads TGTGCCAGCAGCTTGGACAGGAGATACGAGCAGTACTTC. This gives the protein CASSLDRRYEQYF.

The chain combines TRBV4-1 with TRBJ1-2, with 8 bases aligning to TRBD1. The germline V gene has CDR1 MGHRA and CDR2 YSYEKL. The CDR3 spans 17 residues. J was trimmed by 2 bases and V by 2 bases; bases with no gene match: 10. The CDR3 protein is CASSQLRGQGANYGYTF. DNA of the CDR3: TGCGCCAGCAGCCAACTACGGGGGCAGGGGGCAAACTATGGCTACACCTTC.

This rearrangement joins TRBV5-4 to TRBJ2-3, with D tentatively TRBD2 (6 bases). With 0 bases removed from V and 3 bases from J, the gap between germline ends came to 11 bases. This CDR3 spans 15 amino acids. Germline assignment: CDR1 SGHNT and CDR2 YYREEE (reference sequence). The CDR3 here is CASSLAGGVTDTQYF. The CDR3 DNA sequence: TGTGCCAGCAGCTTGGCAGGAGGGGTGACAGATACGCAGTATTTT. The full variable domain, rest sourced from reference TRBV5-4 and TRBJ2-3, is ETGVTQSPTHLIKTRGQQVTLRCSSQSGHNTVSWYQQALGQGPQFIFQYYREEENGRGNFPPRFSGLQFPNYSSELNVNALELDDSALYLCASSLAGGVTDTQYFGPGTRLTVL.

The J gene is TRBJ2-5, the V gene TRBV7-2, with D possibly matching TRBD1 (5 bases). V dropped 2 bases and J dropped 2 bases, with 9 bases sitting between them. The length of the CDR3 is 14 residues. Germline lookup yields CDR1 SGHTA and CDR2 FQGNSA. CDR3 sequence reads: CASSLRGRQETQYF. The CDR3 region has the DNA TGTGCCAGCAGCTTAAGGGGAAGGCAAGAGACCCAGTACTTC. Looking up the rest from reference TRBV7-2 and TRBJ2-5 gives the full variable domain: GAGVSQSPSNKVTEKGKDVELRCDPISGHTALYWYRQSLGQGLEFLIYFQGNSAPDKSGLPSDRFSAERTGGSVSTLTIQRTQQEDSAVYLCASSLRGRQETQYFGPGTRLLVL.

The CDR3 nucleotides read TGCAGTGCAAGAAACAGGCCTGGCTACACCTTC. Its translation is CSARNRPGYTF. The chain carries TRBV20-1 and TRBJ1-2, with D possibly TRBD1 on 5 matching bases. This CDR3 has 11 residues. Between the trimmed V and J ends, which lost 6 bases and 7 bases, there was a span of 12 bases. Per the germline V gene, CDR1 is DFQATT and CDR2 is SNEGSKA (reference sequence).

The chain combines TRBV10-3 with TRBJ2-5; D is perhaps TRBD2 (6 bases). Trimming pared 8 bases from V and 5 bases from J, leaving 15 bases between. CDR1 and CDR2 from the germline V gene are ENHRY and SYGVKD. The CDR3 has 13 residues. This CDR3 reads CAISREVQETQYF. The CDR3 DNA sequence: TGTGCCATCTCGAGGGAGGTCCAGGAGACCCAGTACTTC.

As regards this clone: Other nucleotide sequences from this sample produce the same CDR3. The chain has TRBV7-2 and TRBJ2-7; 11 bases align to TRBD1. The CDR3 loop spans 15 amino acids. From germline, CDR1 is SGHTA and CDR2 FQGNSA. Trimming removed 1 base from V and 4 bases from J; junction bases left unmatched: 3. CDR3 in amino acids: CASSLGGTGGYEQYF. CDR3 bases: TGTGCCAGCAGCTTAGGAGGGACAGGGGGGTACGAGCAGTACTTC. The whole variable domain, remainder taken from reference TRBV7-2 and TRBJ2-7, is GAGVSQSPSNKVTEKGKDVELRCDPISGHTALYWYRQSLGQGLEFLIYFQGNSAPDKSGLPSDRFSAERTGGSVSTLTIQRTQQEDSAVYLCASSLGGTGGYEQYFGPGTRLTVT.

This clone was counted only a few times. The genes are TRBV4-1 and TRBJ2-1, with D perhaps TRBD2 (6 bases). CDR1 and CDR2 (germline): MGHRA, YSYEKL. The CDR3 totals 19 residues. V gave up 1 base and J gave up 0 bases, with 19 bases separating them. The CDR3 loop reads CASSQGAPTSHSSYNEQFF. DNA of the CDR3: TGCGCCAGCAGCCAAGGGGCGCCTACTAGCCATAGCTCCTACAATGAGCAGTTCTTC.

The rearrangement joins TRBV30 to TRBJ2-3; possibly TRBD1 for D (6 bases). The CDR3 is 15 amino acids. The germline CDR1 and CDR2 sequences are GTSNPN and SVGIG (reference sequence). Deletions cut 3 bases from V and 4 bases from J, with 17 bases between. The DNA of the CDR3 is TGTGCCTGGAGAAACCGACAGGTGTGGGCAGATACGCAGTATTTT. This sequence encodes CAWRNRQVWADTQYF.

This clone was detected only a few times. The DNA for the CDR3 is TGCGCCAGCAGAGCCGGGACAGACAACACCGGGGAGCTGTTTTTT. Protein product: CASRAGTDNTGELFF. The chain employs TRBV4-3 and TRBJ2-2; TRBD1 matches 7 bases. The J segment lost 2 bases and the V segment lost 6 bases, leaving 6 bases of the junction unmatched. CDR3 length: 15 amino acids. Germline V gives CDR1 LGHNA, CDR2 YSLEER.

This clone was seen more than once but under ten times. V is TRBV29-1 and J is TRBJ1-4; unclear D gene. This CDR3 is built from 14 residues. The germline V gene encodes CDR1 SQVTM and CDR2 ANQGSEA. V lost 0 bases and J lost 4, with 9 bases in between. The CDR3 region is CSVEEGAVNEKLFF. In DNA, the CDR3 is TGCAGCGTTGAAGAAGGAGCAGTTAATGAAAAACTGTTTTTT.

This clone was detected a few times. This sample includes further DNA sequences coding for the same CDR3. The chain joins TRBV30 to TRBJ2-3; the match to TRBD2 covers 11 bases. V trimming: 5 bases; J trimming: 0 bases; junction bases outside the gene matches: 4. CDR1 and CDR2 from the germline V gene are GTSNPN and SVGIG (reference sequence). CDR3 length: 15 amino acids. CDR3 sequence reads: CAWRGLAVSTDTQYF. The CDR3 coding sequence is TGTGCCTGGCGGGGACTAGCGGTTAGCACAGATACGCAGTATTTT. Using reference TRBV30 and TRBJ2-3 for the parts outside the CDR3, the full variable domain is SQTIHQWPATLVQPVGSPLSLECTVEGTSNPNLYWYRQAAGRGLQLLFYSVGIGQISSEVPQNLSASRPQDRQFILSSKKLLLSDSGFYLCAWRGLAVSTDTQYFGPGTRLTVL.

This chain uses TRBV5-1 with TRBJ2-1; 9 bases agree with TRBD1. The CDR3 is 15 amino acids. Germline CDR1 reads SGHRS; CDR2 reads YFSETQ. The V gene end was trimmed by 4 bases and the J gene end by 9 bases; junction bases not matched to a gene: 11. The CDR3: CASSLSGTGSREQFF. The CDR3 coding sequence is TGCGCCAGCAGCCTATCCGGGACAGGGAGCCGTGAGCAGTTCTTC.

The chain links TRBV18 to TRBJ2-7; D is unresolved. CDR1 is KGHSH, CDR2 LQKENI, per germline. Trimming took off 3 bases at V and 2 bases at J, with 8 bases between the two ends. This CDR3 is 13 amino acids long. The CDR3 is CASSPGEAYEQYF. The CDR3 coding sequence is TGTGCCAGCTCACCGGGTGAGGCCTACGAGCAGTACTTC.

This sequence joins TRBV18 and TRBJ1-1, with D possibly being TRBD1 (5 bases). Germline CDR1 is KGHSH and CDR2 is LQKENI. The V end lost 4 bases, the J end lost 3 bases, and 9 bases lay between the germline ends. This CDR3 has 13 residues. CDR3: CASSQGADTEAFF. The CDR3 DNA reads as TGTGCCAGCTCACAAGGGGCGGACACTGAAGCTTTCTTT. The whole variable domain, remainder taken from reference TRBV18 and TRBJ1-1, is NAGVMQNPRHLVRRRGQEARLRCSPMKGHSHVYWYRQLPEEGLKFMVYLQKENIIDESGMPKERFSAEFPKEGPSILRIQQVVRGDSAAYFCASSQGADTEAFFGQGTRLTVV.

J is TRBJ2-1 and V is TRBV6-1; 8 positions match TRBD1. The CDR3 is 14 residues long. CDR1 and CDR2 from the germline V gene are MNHNS and SASEGT. V shed 8 bases, J shed 9 bases, and the junction held 12 bases outside the gene matches. The CDR3 region is CASSPGTGFVEQFF. CDR3 DNA sequence: TGTGCCAGCTCGCCCGGGACAGGTTTCGTTGAGCAGTTCTTC.

This clone came up a few times. The rearrangement joins TRBV7-2 to TRBJ2-1, with D maybe TRBD1 (6 bases). There are 13 residues in the CDR3. CDR1 and CDR2 from the germline V gene are SGHTA and FQGNSA. Deletions cut 5 bases from V and 10 bases from J, with 15 bases between. The CDR3 coding sequence is TGTGCCAGCAGCCGGACAGACAGTCTAGAGCAGTTCTTC. Protein: CASSRTDSLEQFF.

The chain employs TRBV11-1 and TRBJ2-3; 8 nucleotides line up with TRBD1. Germline CDR1 and CDR2: SGHAT and FQDESV (reference sequence). This CDR3 is built from 14 residues. The junction had 5 bases not matched to a gene; V was cut back by 5 bases and J by 4 bases. For the CDR3, the DNA is TGTGCCAGCAGCCCCAGGGGGCAGCCAGATACGCAGTATTTT. It codes for CASSPRGQPDTQYF.

This clone was detected a few times. The chain has TRBV10-3 and TRBJ2-7; possible D gene TRBD2, 6 bases. The CDR3 runs 14 residues. V lost 9 bases and J lost 5, with 20 bases in between. Per germline, CDR1 ENHRY and CDR2 SYGVKD. DNA of the CDR3: TGTGCCATAAAGGAGGGAAAGAGTCGTGACGAGCAGTACTTC. Its protein is CAIKEGKSRDEQYF.

This clone was detected ten times or more. Other DNA sequences in this specimen translate into the identical CDR3. V usage is TRBV18 and J usage is TRBJ1-1, with TRBD1 matching 9 bases. Germline-derived CDR1 and CDR2 are KGHSH and LQKENI. This CDR3 comprises 15 residues. The V gene end was trimmed by 3 bases and the J gene end by 2 bases; junction bases not matched to a gene: 4. The CDR3 DNA follows: TGTGCCAGCTCACCGACGGGACAGGGCAACACTGAAGCTTTCTTT. It specifies CASSPTGQGNTEAFF.

This clone was detected only a few times. The rearrangement joins TRBV5-4 to TRBJ2-7, with 7 bases aligning to TRBD1. The CDR3 spans 15 residues. J gave up 2 bases and V 4 bases, and 9 bases lay outside the gene matches. In germline, CDR1 is SGHNT, CDR2 YYREEE (reference sequence). The DNA of the CDR3 is TGTGCCAGCAGCGGCTCCGGGACAGTCGCCTACGAGCAGTACTTC. Protein product: CASSGSGTVAYEQYF.